These 25 T cell receptor beta chains originate from one sample sequenced in a study of molecular identifiers for immune sequencing clone quantification listed by TCRdb under 2018. Libraries were built with PCR. For sequencing, an Illumina HiSeq 4000 was employed. Using fastp at Q25 and MiXCR, TCRdb reprocessed the public reads and kept productive beta chains. A single entry per CDR3 protein holds the most common genes and DNA from its merged rows. The sample records 60,000 to 70,000 distinct CDR3 sequences, about a sixth of which are singletons. In total, the top ten clones hold 1.4% to 1.5% of the sample. The sample consisted of naive CD8+ T cells from blood, with Jurkat cell RNA spiked in. Taken with the paper, the label for cell subset or site translates to: FACS-sorted CD8+CD4-CCR7+CD45RA+ naive T cells. These receptors originate from a human donor in good health. Some libraries in this study had Jurkat cell RNA spiked in.

Worth noting for this clonotype: A read error may explain this, as a much larger clone is one base away. This chain uses TRBV27 with TRBJ2-7; D perhaps matches TRBD2 (5 bases). Per germline, CDR1 MNHEY and CDR2 SMNVEV (reference sequence). Trimming took off 0 bases at V and 0 bases at J, with 9 bases between the two ends. The CDR3 sequence is 15 residues long. For the CDR3, the DNA is TGTGCCAGCAGTTTATCGTTAGGGAGCTCCTACGAGCAGTACTTC. Encoded protein: CASSLSLGSSYEQYF.

This clonotype was counted many times. The chain combines TRBV7-9 with TRBJ2-3; the match to TRBD2 covers 8 bases. CDR1 is SEHNR, CDR2 FQNEAQ, per germline (reference sequence). The trim removed 0 bases at V and 4 bases at J, leaving 9 bases unmatched. This CDR3 comprises 17 residues. CDR3 region: CASSLAGLGIVSDTQYF. CDR3 DNA: TGTGCCAGCAGCTTAGCGGGACTAGGGATTGTATCAGATACGCAGTATTTT. The complete variable domain, with remaining parts taken from reference TRBV7-9 and TRBJ2-3, reads DTGVSQNPRHKITKRGQNVTFRCDPISEHNRLYWYRQTLGQGPEFLTYFQNEAQLEKSRLLSDRFSAERPKGSFSTLEIQRTEQGDSAMYLCASSLAGLGIVSDTQYFGPGTRLTVL.

This clonotype was counted at least ten times. The chain combines TRBV9 with TRBJ2-1; no reliable D call. The germline V gene encodes CDR1 SGDLS and CDR2 YYNGEE. The length of the CDR3 is 13 residues. Trimming cost V 0 bases and J 7 bases, with 8 bases left between them. The CDR3 loop reads CASSVGTRNEQFF. CDR3 bases: TGTGCCAGCAGCGTAGGTACTCGAAATGAGCAGTTCTTC.

This clonotype was found a few times. V usage is TRBV28 and J usage is TRBJ1-2, with unresolved D. The germline gives CDR1 MDHEN, CDR2 SYDVKM. V was pared by 7 bases and J by 0 bases, with 9 bases between. The CDR3 has 13 amino acids. For the CDR3, the DNA is TGTGCCAGCAACCCGAGAGCTAACTATGGCTACACCTTC. Its protein is CASNPRANYGYTF.

This clonotype occurred a few times. This may arise from a read error, as a much more abundant clone is one base away. The rearrangement joins TRBV27 to TRBJ1-1; maybe TRBD1 (5 bases). The CDR3 contains 14 residues. Looked up from germline, CDR1 is MNHEY and CDR2 is SMNVEV (reference sequence). This CDR3 is CASSLQGMNAEAFF. For the CDR3, the DNA is TGTGCCAGCAGTTTGCAGGGCATGAACGCTGAAGCTTTCTTT.

Points on this clonotype: It may be a read error: a sequence one base away is much more abundant. The V call is TRBV11-2, the J call TRBJ1-1; D not resolved. Germline CDR1 reads SGHAT; CDR2 reads FQNNGV. The CDR3 runs 11 residues. The CDR3 sequence: CASGLGSEAFF. The CDR3 nucleotides read TGTGCCAGCGGCTTAGGTTCCGAAGCTTTCTTT.

With respect to this clonotype: The CDR3 carries no conserved terminal phenylalanine or tryptophan, so it likely arises from a read error. This chain uses TRBV27 with TRBJ2-1; tentatively, D is TRBD1 or TRBD2 (5 bases each). The CDR3 spans 15 residues. CDR1 and CDR2 (germline): MNHEY, SMNVEV (reference sequence). V gave up 5 bases and J gave up 2 bases, with 13 bases separating them. For the CDR3, the DNA is TGTGCCAGCAGTCCCTGGGACGGAGCCTACAATGAGCAGTTCCTC. It encodes CASSPWDGAYNEQFL.

The table lists this clonotype with many counts. The chain carries TRBV3-1 and TRBJ2-7; 9 positions match TRBD1. The germline V gene encodes CDR1 LGHDT and CDR2 YNNKEL (reference sequence). This CDR3 has 16 residues. With 7 bases clipped from V and 9 bases from J, the junction kept 19 bases outside the gene matches. CDR3 DNA sequence: TGTGCCAGCACAAACCGGACAGGGGCCCTTCTTCATGGGCAGTACTTC. Translating it yields CASTNRTGALLHGQYF.

In this sample, this clonotype turned up many times. V and J are TRBV5-1 and TRBJ2-7; 7 positions agree with TRBD1. Germline V gives CDR1 SGHRS, CDR2 YFSETQ. V lost 4 bases to trimming and J lost 5 bases; unmatched junction nucleotides: 9. The CDR3 spans 14 residues. For the CDR3, the DNA is TGCGCCAGCAGCGCTCGACAGGGAATGAACGAGCAGTACTTC. Protein product: CASSARQGMNEQYF.

This clonotype was found many times. This chain connects TRBV4-2 to TRBJ2-3, with 12 bases lining up with TRBD2. J was trimmed by 2 bases and V by 4 bases; bases with no gene match: 4. From germline, CDR1 is LGHNA and CDR2 YNFKEQ. This CDR3 comprises 16 residues. The CDR3 protein is CASSPRLAGVTDTQYF. CDR3 sequence (DNA): TGTGCCAGCAGCCCGAGACTAGCGGGGGTCACAGATACGCAGTATTTT.

In regard to this clonotype: A much larger clone lies one base from this, so it may be a read error. The V and J genes are TRBV14 and TRBJ1-1, with D possibly TRBD1 on 5 matching bases. CDR1 is SGHDN and CDR2 is FVKESK in the germline V gene. This CDR3 is built from 15 residues. The germline V and J ends were trimmed by 2 bases and 3 bases, with 13 bases remaining between them. CDR3 amino acids: CASSQLAGMHTEAFF. For the CDR3, the DNA is TGTGCCAGCAGCCAACTCGCAGGGATGCACACTGAAGCTTTCTTT.

This sequence joins TRBV9 and TRBJ1-4, with D maybe TRBD1 (5 bases). Trimming removed 5 bases from V and 4 bases from J, with 15 bases in between. This CDR3 has 15 residues. Germline assignment: CDR1 SGDLS and CDR2 YYNGEE. CDR3 region: CASSTGAVINEKLFF. The CDR3 coding sequence is TGTGCCAGCAGTACCGGGGCAGTTATTAATGAAAAACTGTTTTTT.

This clonotype showed up many times. The chain is built from TRBV12-3 or TRBV12-4 and TRBJ2-7; TRBD1 aligns across 10 bases. This CDR3 has 14 amino acids. The trim removed 3 bases at V and 5 bases at J, leaving 4 bases unmatched. The CDR3 loop is CASSFRTGGDEQYF. The CDR3 DNA reads TGTGCCAGCAGTTTCAGGACAGGGGGGGACGAGCAGTACTTC.

Ten or more counts support this clonotype. An end of the junction differs from the germline gene, which may be a read error. The rearrangement uses TRBV29-1 and TRBJ1-2; D unclear. The CDR3 sequence is 12 residues long. The germline V gene encodes CDR1 SQVTM and CDR2 ANQGSEA. The DNA for the CDR3 is TGCAGCGCCAATCGGGCCCCCGGCGGCTACTCCTTC. It codes for CSANRAPGGYSF.

In its sample, this clonotype was seen many times. The CDR3 loop reads CASSQGSGNTIYF. The CDR3 DNA is TGTGCCAGCTCACAGGGATCTGGAAACACCATATATTTT. The chain has TRBV5-4 and TRBJ1-3, with D perhaps TRBD1 (6 bases). The V gene's germline CDR1 is SGHNT and CDR2 YYREEE (reference sequence). CDR3 length: 13 amino acids. V was cut by 7 bases and J by 1 base, with 9 bases left in between.

Many counts were recorded for this clonotype. The V gene is TRBV2, the J gene TRBJ1-5; D remains ambiguous. Germline CDR1 and CDR2: SNHLY and FYNNEI. This CDR3 region has 16 residues. Trimming cost V 7 bases and J 5 bases, with 21 bases left between them. In nucleotides, the CDR3 is TGTGCCAGCAAAAATGAGGAGGAGTTGGTAGATCAGCCCCAGCATTTT. Residues: CASKNEEELVDQPQHF.

This clonotype was counted ten times or more. The chain is built from TRBV7-9 and TRBJ2-7; D is possibly TRBD2 (5 bases). Between the trimmed V and J ends, which lost 1 base and 3 bases, there was a span of 10 bases. This CDR3 comprises 14 residues. CDR1 and CDR2 (germline): SEHNR, FQNEAQ (reference sequence). The CDR3 reads CASSLGGSNYEQYF. The DNA of the CDR3 is TGTGCCAGCAGCTTAGGAGGGTCTAACTACGAGCAGTACTTC.

This clonotype was detected many times. This chain connects TRBV7-3 to TRBJ2-1; D may be TRBD2 (6 bases). The CDR3 spans 15 residues. V was cut by 3 bases and J by 6 bases, with 15 bases left in between. Germline loops: CDR1 SGHTA, CDR2 FQGTGA. As DNA, the CDR3 is TGTGCCAGCAGCTTTGCCGGAGGGCGGGGCAATGAGCAGTTCTTC. This encodes CASSFAGGRGNEQFF.

In its sample, this clonotype was seen many times. As DNA, the CDR3 is TGTGCCAGCAGCTTCACTAGCGGGAGATTAGCGGATACGCAGTATTTT. It encodes CASSFTSGRLADTQYF. The rearrangement links TRBV11-2 to TRBJ2-3; 11 bases are shared with TRBD2. CDR3 length: 16 residues. Germline V gene sequence: CDR1 SGHAT, CDR2 FQNNGV. With 3 bases clipped from V and 6 bases from J, the junction kept 8 bases outside the gene matches.

As to this clonotype: A much bigger clone sits one base away, suggesting this may be a read error. The chain recombines TRBV13 with TRBJ2-1; 10 positions agree with TRBD2. In germline, CDR1 is PRHDT, CDR2 FYEKMQ (reference sequence). This CDR3 has 20 residues. CDR3 protein: CASGLGLWTSGSRGDNEQFF. The CDR3 DNA follows: TGTGCCAGCGGCTTAGGCCTCTGGACTAGCGGATCCCGGGGGGACAATGAGCAGTTCTTC. The variable domain in full, with the rest retrieved from reference TRBV13 and TRBJ2-1, is AAGVIQSPRHLIKEKRETATLKCYPIPRHDTVYWYQQGPGQDPQFLISFYEKMQSDKGSIPDRFSAQQFSDYHSELNMSSLELGDSALYFCASGLGLWTSGSRGDNEQFFGPGTRLTVL.

This clonotype was detected ten times or more. The rearrangement uses TRBV4-2 and TRBJ1-1; tentative D call: TRBD1 (5 bases). Germline values: CDR1 LGHNA, CDR2 YNFKEQ. The CDR3 extends over 15 amino acids. V was trimmed by 0 bases and J by 1 base, leaving 9 bases between them. The CDR3 spells CASSQDRGTNTEAFF. The CDR3 DNA sequence: TGTGCCAGCAGCCAAGATCGGGGGACGAACACTGAAGCTTTCTTT.

This clonotype was seen many times. The chain combines TRBV19 with TRBJ2-7; a weak D match, TRBD2 (6 bases). The V end was cut by 4 bases, the J end by 5 bases, with 21 bases between. CDR1 is LNHDA, CDR2 SQIVND, per germline (reference sequence). The CDR3 totals 16 residues. The CDR3 coding sequence is TGTGCCAGTAGTAACGGGGACTTCAGTCCCCTAGACGAGCAGTACTTC. Amino acids: CASSNGDFSPLDEQYF.

The chain is built from TRBV15 and TRBJ2-5; D uncertain. V lost 0 bases, J lost 2 bases, and 22 bases lay in between. The CDR3 consists of 19 residues. Germline V gene lookup returns CDR1 LNHNV and CDR2 YYDKDF (reference sequence). The CDR3 DNA is TGTGCCACCAGCAGAGATCAAATTATAGTCGCGTCCCCACAAGAGACCCAGTACTTC. This sequence encodes CATSRDQIIVASPQETQYF.

About this clonotype itself: A much larger clone differs from this one at a single base, so this may be a read error. The rearrangement links TRBV2 to TRBJ2-5; 11 nucleotides agree with TRBD2. The ends lost 4 bases at V and 2 bases at J; junction bases unmatched: 9. The CDR3 has 17 residues. Germline CDR1 is SNHLY and CDR2 is FYNNEI. The CDR3 nucleotides read TGTGCCAGCAGTGGAGTTCTAGCGGGAGGACCTCAAGAGACCCAGTACTTC. It specifies CASSGVLAGGPQETQYF. The full variable domain, its missing parts supplied by reference TRBV2 and TRBJ2-5, is EPEVTQTPSHQVTQMGQEVILRCVPISNHLYFYWYRQILGQKVEFLVSFYNNEISEKSEIFDDQFSVERPDGSNFTLKIRSTKLEDSAMYFCASSGVLAGGPQETQYFGPGTRLLVL.

A word on this clonotype: A much bigger clone sits one base away, suggesting this may be a read error. The chain joins TRBV13 to TRBJ2-5; D call uncertain. This CDR3 is 13 amino acids long. CDR1 PRHDT and CDR2 FYEKMQ come from the germline V gene (reference sequence). V lost 5 bases, J lost 2 bases, and 9 bases lay in between. For the CDR3, the DNA is TGTGCCAGCAGCCACGACAAACAAGAGACCCAGTACTTC. Protein product: CASSHDKQETQYF.